The rows below give T cell receptor beta chains drawn from one sample of a study of response to subunit inactivated influenza vaccine. Each CDR3 protein gets one entry after TCRdb re-called the RT-PCR reads with MiXCR. The sample lists over 450,000 distinct CDR3 sequences, 10% to 15% seen once, with about 12% in the top ten. Here the sequenced sample was PBMCs from blood, taken about 6 weeks after vaccination. These TCRs come from a man in his fifties or sixties who received an inactivated influenza vaccine. The CDR3 runs from the conserved cysteine through the conserved F or W. Fields, in order: CDR3 DNA, CDR3 protein, clone size, D gene, J gene, V gene. D genes are given only for firm matches. Rows may omit the clone size; those that give it use once, few, many or a size class.

cdr3_nt: TGTGCCAGCAGTCCACATGGACAGGTACGCATGAACACTGAAGCTTTCTTT; cdr3_aa: CASSPHGQVRMNTEAFF; clone_size: -; d_call: TRBD1; j_call: TRBJ1-1; v_call: TRBV28
cdr3_nt: TGTGCCAGCAGCCGTCCAACCGGGACAGGTGGAGGGACCCAGTACTTC; cdr3_aa: CASSRPTGTGGGTQYF; clone_size: once; d_call: TRBD1; j_call: TRBJ2-5; v_call: TRBV7-9
cdr3_nt: TGTGCCAGCAGTTCCCGATTGACAGGGGCGGGTAGCGAGCAGTACTTC; cdr3_aa: CASSSRLTGAGSEQYF; clone_size: many; d_call: TRBD1; j_call: TRBJ2-7; v_call: TRBV6-5
cdr3_nt: TGCAGTGCTAGGACCTTGGACAGGGGTGGGACTGAAGCTTTCTTT; cdr3_aa: CSARTLDRGGTEAFF; clone_size: -; d_call: TRBD1; j_call: TRBJ1-1; v_call: TRBV20-1
cdr3_nt: TGTGCCAGCAGCTCTACCAAAGGGTGGGACACTGAAGCTTTCTTT; cdr3_aa: CASSSTKGWDTEAFF; clone_size: -; d_call: -; j_call: TRBJ1-1; v_call: TRBV5-6
cdr3_nt: TGCGCCAGCAGCCAAGGGGAAGGGGCCCGGGAGACCCAGTACTTC; cdr3_aa: CASSQGEGARETQYF; clone_size: -; d_call: -; j_call: TRBJ2-5; v_call: TRBV4-1
cdr3_nt: TGCGCCAGCAGCGGGATAGAGGACTTCCTAAAGGGCTACACCTTC; cdr3_aa: CASSGIEDFLKGYTF; clone_size: few; d_call: -; j_call: TRBJ1-2; v_call: TRBV5-1
cdr3_nt: TGTGCCAGCAGCTTAGCCTCAGGGTGGACGAATGAGCAGTTCTTC; cdr3_aa: CASSLASGWTNEQFF; clone_size: many; d_call: -; j_call: TRBJ2-1; v_call: TRBV7-9
cdr3_nt: TGCGCCAGCAGCTTGACAGGGGTTAGCGACGAGCAGTACTTC; cdr3_aa: CASSLTGVSDEQYF; clone_size: many; d_call: TRBD1; j_call: TRBJ2-7; v_call: TRBV5-1
cdr3_nt: TGTGCCAGCAGAGGACAGGGTCAAGGTCCCCAGCATTTT; cdr3_aa: CASRGQGQGPQHF; clone_size: many; d_call: TRBD1; j_call: TRBJ1-5; v_call: TRBV12-3/TRBV12-4
cdr3_nt: TGTGCCAGCAGCTTAACCGCTAGCGGGAGGTACTACGAGCAGTACTTC; cdr3_aa: CASSLTASGRYYEQYF; clone_size: -; d_call: TRBD2; j_call: TRBJ2-7; v_call: TRBV7-9
cdr3_nt: TGTGCCAGCAGTTTAAACAGAGCACTAAACACCGGGGAGCTGTTTTTT; cdr3_aa: CASSLNRALNTGELFF; clone_size: -; d_call: -; j_call: TRBJ2-2; v_call: TRBV27
cdr3_nt: TGTGCCAGCATACTATTTCGGAGCAGCCCGGACCAAGAGACCCAGTACTTC; cdr3_aa: CASILFRSSPDQETQYF; clone_size: -; d_call: -; j_call: TRBJ2-5; v_call: TRBV2
cdr3_nt: TGTTCCAGCTCACCACTCACAGATACGCAGTATTTT; cdr3_aa: CSSSPLTDTQYF; clone_size: -; d_call: -; j_call: TRBJ2-3; v_call: TRBV18
cdr3_nt: TGTGCCAGCAGCCGGGACCTACACACCGGGGAGCTGTTTTTT; cdr3_aa: CASSRDLHTGELFF; clone_size: -; d_call: -; j_call: TRBJ2-2; v_call: TRBV6-1
cdr3_nt: TGTGCCAGCAGTTTAGGGGGGCTAGGATCACCCCTCCACTTT; cdr3_aa: CASSLGGLGSPLHF; clone_size: many; d_call: -; j_call: TRBJ1-6; v_call: TRBV12-3/TRBV12-4
cdr3_nt: TGTGCCAGCAGCCCCGAGGCGGCGGTCACCGGGGAGCTGTTTTTT; cdr3_aa: CASSPEAAVTGELFF; clone_size: -; d_call: -; j_call: TRBJ2-2; v_call: TRBV3-2
cdr3_nt: TGCAGGGCTAGACCCGGGACTAGCGAATACAATGAGCAGTTCTTC; cdr3_aa: CRARPGTSEYNEQFF; clone_size: few; d_call: TRBD2; j_call: TRBJ2-1; v_call: TRBV20-1
cdr3_nt: TGTGCCAGCAGCGTCCGGGACGGCCTTAGGGAGACCCAGTACTTC; cdr3_aa: CASSVRDGLRETQYF; clone_size: few; d_call: -; j_call: TRBJ2-5; v_call: TRBV7-9
cdr3_nt: TGTGCTAGTGGTTTAATTAGCGGGAGGGATTACAATGAGCAGTTCTTC; cdr3_aa: CASGLISGRDYNEQFF; clone_size: once; d_call: TRBD2; j_call: TRBJ2-1; v_call: TRBV12-5
cdr3_nt: TGTGCCAGCTCACCAGCTAGCGGGAGTGCCGGGGAGCTGTTTTTT; cdr3_aa: CASSPASGSAGELFF; clone_size: once; d_call: TRBD2; j_call: TRBJ2-2; v_call: TRBV18
cdr3_nt: TGTGCCAGCAGTGAGTCCCTGGGCCCCCCCGCCTCCTACGAGCAGTACTTC; cdr3_aa: CASSESLGPPASYEQYF; clone_size: -; d_call: -; j_call: TRBJ2-7; v_call: TRBV6-4
cdr3_nt: TGCGCCAGCAGCTCGCAGTCGGGCTATGGCTACACCTTC; cdr3_aa: CASSSQSGYGYTF; clone_size: few; d_call: -; j_call: TRBJ1-2; v_call: TRBV5-1
cdr3_nt: TGCGCCAGCAGCCGGACTAGCGGGAACGAGCAGTACTTC; cdr3_aa: CASSRTSGNEQYF; clone_size: -; d_call: TRBD2; j_call: TRBJ2-7; v_call: TRBV4-3
cdr3_nt: TGCAGTGCTAGAGATAGAGCGTTGACCCAGCATTTT; cdr3_aa: CSARDRALTQHF; clone_size: few; d_call: -; j_call: TRBJ1-5; v_call: TRBV20-1
cdr3_nt: TGTGCCAGCAGCTTAGCGCGCCGGACTAGGTACGAGCAGTACTTC; cdr3_aa: CASSLARRTRYEQYF; clone_size: -; d_call: TRBD2; j_call: TRBJ2-7; v_call: TRBV7-2
cdr3_nt: TGCGCCAGCAGCTCCCTCACTAGCGGAAATTACAATGAGCAGTTCTTC; cdr3_aa: CASSSLTSGNYNEQFF; clone_size: few; d_call: TRBD2; j_call: TRBJ2-1; v_call: TRBV5-1
cdr3_nt: TGTGCCAGCAGCACCTCCCGACTAGCGGGAGTGGGTGAGCAGTTCTTC; cdr3_aa: CASSTSRLAGVGEQFF; clone_size: few; d_call: TRBD2; j_call: TRBJ2-1; v_call: TRBV6-2/TRBV6-3
cdr3_nt: TGTGCCGCGGGGCTAGGGTACGAGCAGTACTTC; cdr3_aa: CAAGLGYEQYF; clone_size: -; d_call: -; j_call: TRBJ2-7; v_call: TRBV28
cdr3_nt: TGTGCCAGCAGCCAGGGGTTGGGCACCGGGGAGCTGTTTTTT; cdr3_aa: CASSQGLGTGELFF; clone_size: -; d_call: -; j_call: TRBJ2-2; v_call: TRBV3-1
cdr3_nt: TGTGCCAGCAGCTTAAGTCATCTCGATGAGCAGTTCTTC; cdr3_aa: CASSLSHLDEQFF; clone_size: -; d_call: -; j_call: TRBJ2-1; v_call: TRBV7-2
cdr3_nt: TGCAGTGCTAGGTCTTTGGGGACTTATATCTCCTACAATGAGCAGTTCTTC; cdr3_aa: CSARSLGTYISYNEQFF; clone_size: few; d_call: -; j_call: TRBJ2-1; v_call: TRBV20-1
cdr3_nt: TGTGCCAGCAGTTTCGGGGGGGGGAATGAGCAGTTCTTC; cdr3_aa: CASSFGGGNEQFF; clone_size: -; d_call: TRBD2; j_call: TRBJ2-1; v_call: TRBV27
cdr3_nt: TGTGCCAGTAGTATATTTTACGGGGCCCAGTCGGAGCAGTACTTC; cdr3_aa: CASSIFYGAQSEQYF; clone_size: -; d_call: -; j_call: TRBJ2-7; v_call: TRBV19
cdr3_nt: TGTGCCAGCAGCGTACAGGGGACCTACACCGGGGAGCTGTTTTTT; cdr3_aa: CASSVQGTYTGELFF; clone_size: few; d_call: TRBD1; j_call: TRBJ2-2; v_call: TRBV12-3/TRBV12-4
cdr3_nt: TGCAGCGGCGGGACAGGGGGCTACGAGCAGTACTTC; cdr3_aa: CSGGTGGYEQYF; clone_size: -; d_call: TRBD1; j_call: TRBJ2-7; v_call: TRBV29-1
cdr3_nt: TGTGCCACCAGCAGACAGGGGGAAACTAACTATGGCTACACCTTC; cdr3_aa: CATSRQGETNYGYTF; clone_size: -; d_call: TRBD1; j_call: TRBJ1-2; v_call: TRBV15
cdr3_nt: TGCGCCAGCAGCCTTCGACAGGGGTTAAGCAATCAGCCCCAGCATTTT; cdr3_aa: CASSLRQGLSNQPQHF; clone_size: -; d_call: TRBD1; j_call: TRBJ1-5; v_call: TRBV5-1
cdr3_nt: TGCGCCAGCAGTCACCTCCTACTAGCGGGAGGCTCTGGGGCCAACGTCCTGACTTTC; cdr3_aa: CASSHLLLAGGSGANVLTF; clone_size: -; d_call: TRBD2; j_call: TRBJ2-6; v_call: TRBV23-1
cdr3_nt: TGTGCCAGCAGCGGGGACAGGGGAGGTAATTCACCCCTCCACTTT; cdr3_aa: CASSGDRGGNSPLHF; clone_size: -; d_call: TRBD1; j_call: TRBJ1-6; v_call: TRBV9
cdr3_nt: TGCGCCAGCAGCCCCCAGACAGGGGACACGCAGTATTTT; cdr3_aa: CASSPQTGDTQYF; clone_size: few; d_call: TRBD1; j_call: TRBJ2-3; v_call: TRBV4-3
cdr3_nt: TGCGCCAGCAGCCAATCTCCAAGACAGAATAATGGCTACACCTTC; cdr3_aa: CASSQSPRQNNGYTF; clone_size: few; d_call: -; j_call: TRBJ1-2; v_call: TRBV4-3
cdr3_nt: TGTGCCATCAGTAACCAGGGGCCCCGATATAATTCACCCCTCCACTTT; cdr3_aa: CAISNQGPRYNSPLHF; clone_size: -; d_call: -; j_call: TRBJ1-6; v_call: TRBV10-3
cdr3_nt: TGTGCCAGCAGTTCACCCGGGGGGAATCAGCCCCAGCATTTT; cdr3_aa: CASSSPGGNQPQHF; clone_size: few; d_call: -; j_call: TRBJ1-5; v_call: TRBV12-3/TRBV12-4
cdr3_nt: TGTGCCAGCAGTTTATGGACTAGCGGGAGGGCCGGGAAGACCCAGTACTTC; cdr3_aa: CASSLWTSGRAGKTQYF; clone_size: many; d_call: TRBD2; j_call: TRBJ2-5; v_call: TRBV12-3/TRBV12-4